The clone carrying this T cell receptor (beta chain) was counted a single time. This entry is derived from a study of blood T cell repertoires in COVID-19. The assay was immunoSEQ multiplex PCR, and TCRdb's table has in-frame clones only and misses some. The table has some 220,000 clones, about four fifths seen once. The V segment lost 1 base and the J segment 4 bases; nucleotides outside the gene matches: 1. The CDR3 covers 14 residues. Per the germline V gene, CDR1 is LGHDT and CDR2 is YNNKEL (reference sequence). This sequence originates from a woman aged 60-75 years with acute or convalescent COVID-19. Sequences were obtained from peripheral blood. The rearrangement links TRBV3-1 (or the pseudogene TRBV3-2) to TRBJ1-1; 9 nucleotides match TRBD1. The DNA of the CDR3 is TGTGCCAGCAGCCAAGGGACAGGGGTCACTGAAGCTTTCTTT. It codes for CASSQGTGVTEAFF.